These 17 T cell receptor beta chains originate from one sample sequenced in a study of shared clonotypes between healthy human individuals (dated by TCRdb to the early 2020s). Preparation of the library involved the immunoSEQ multiplex PCR assay. Entries here come from immuneACCESS through TCRdb and include only in-frame sequences with V and J called. Some clones fail to appear in such tables; in the studies checked, an unresolved V gene covers under half of the shortfall, and the cause of the remainder is unknown. The sample has about 1.4 million clones on record, roughly 96% of them singletons. The ten largest clones capture over 1% of the sample. The sequenced material came from naive CD4+ T cells sorted from blood. The sample's cell subset or site label, decoded: CD45RA+ positively selected. Source of these receptors: a man aged 25 to 45 in good health.

The table lists this clone with a count of one. This chain connects TRBV28 to TRBJ2-7, with D uncertain. The V end lost 10 bases, the J end lost 0 bases, and 13 bases lay between the germline ends. The CDR3 spans 13 residues. The germline V gene has CDR1 MDHEN and CDR2 SYDVKM. The CDR3 here is CAIRLDSSYEQYF. The CDR3 DNA is TGTGCCATCAGGCTGGATAGCTCCTACGAGCAGTACTTC.

V gene TRBV5-1 combines with J gene TRBJ2-7; TRBD1 or TRBD2 may be the D gene (5 bases each). The CDR3 extends over 16 amino acids. Germline CDR1 and CDR2: SGHRS and YFSETQ. The V end lost 10 bases, the J end lost 1 base, and 24 bases lay between the germline ends. DNA for the CDR3: TGCGCCGATGCTAGTGGTCGGAAGAGGGGTTCCTACGAGCAGTACTTC. This codes for CADASGRKRGSYEQYF.

The chain has TRBV5-4 and TRBJ2-7; D is tentatively TRBD1 or TRBD2 (5 bases each). CDR1 and CDR2 from the germline V gene are SGHNT and YYREEE (reference sequence). The CDR3 contains 16 residues. V shed 5 bases and J shed 3 bases, with 21 bases lying between them. CDR3 residues: CASSLEVTGPLYEQYF. In DNA, the CDR3 is TGTGCCAGCAGTCTGGAGGTTACAGGCCCCCTCTACGAGCAGTACTTC.

The V and J genes are TRBV6-5 and TRBJ2-3; 7 bases map to TRBD2. Germline assignment: CDR1 MNHEY and CDR2 SVGAGI. Losses at the gene ends were 7 bases for V and 0 bases for J; bases not matched to a gene: 4. The CDR3 contains 14 residues. The CDR3 loop reads CASTGRGSTDTQYF. CDR3 nucleotides: TGTGCCAGCACCGGGCGGGGGAGCACAGATACGCAGTATTTT.

This rearrangement joins TRBV6-1 to TRBJ2-7; D remains unclear. The CDR3 runs to 17 residues. CDR1 and CDR2 from the germline V gene are MNHNS and SASEGT. The V end lost 0 bases, the J end lost 0 bases, and 15 bases lay between the germline ends. The CDR3 loop reads CASSEARGLLNSYEQYF. Written as DNA, the CDR3 is TGTGCCAGCAGTGAAGCACGTGGGCTACTAAACTCCTACGAGCAGTACTTC.

The rearrangement joins TRBV19 to TRBJ1-4; D gene unclear. The CDR3 is 14 amino acids. Germline V gene data show CDR1 as LNHDA and CDR2 as SQIVND (reference sequence). V dropped 3 bases and J dropped 8 bases, with 13 bases sitting between them. This CDR3 is CASSIWGYGEKLFF. CDR3 DNA: TGTGCCAGTAGTATCTGGGGATACGGAGAAAAACTGTTTTTT.

V is TRBV7-2 and J is TRBJ2-7, with a tentative D call TRBD1 (6 bases). Between the trimmed V and J ends, which lost 4 bases and 3 bases, there was a span of 22 bases. The CDR3 length is 17 residues. Germline-derived CDR1 and CDR2 are SGHTA and FQGNSA. The CDR3 bases are TGTGCCAGCAGCTCGAAACTTATCCCACAGGGCCTCTACGAGCAGTACTTC. Protein product: CASSSKLIPQGLYEQYF.

This sequence joins TRBV7-9 and TRBJ2-1; 13 nucleotides match TRBD2. CDR1 is SEHNR and CDR2 is FQNEAQ in the germline V gene (reference sequence). The CDR3 length is 17 residues. J lost 0 bases, V lost 5 bases, and 4 bases had no gene match. The CDR3 DNA follows: TGTGCCAGCAGCCCGACTAGCGGGGGGAGCTCCTACAATGAGCAGTTCTTC. The encoded protein is CASSPTSGGSSYNEQFF.

V gene TRBV6-1 combines with J gene TRBJ1-1, with D maybe TRBD1 (5 bases). The V gene's germline CDR1 is MNHNS and CDR2 SASEGT. The CDR3 extends over 13 amino acids. The CDR3 is CEVWGLIVTEAFF. In DNA, the CDR3 is TGTGAAGTGTGGGGGTTAATAGTCACTGAAGCTTTCTTT.

The J gene is TRBJ1-1, the V gene TRBV5-4; D is perhaps TRBD1 (6 bases). Trimming took off 1 base at V and 0 bases at J, with 10 bases between the two ends. Germline V gene data show CDR1 as SGHNT and CDR2 as YYREEE (reference sequence). The CDR3 contains 15 residues. The CDR3 DNA is TGTGCCAGCAGCTTGCGCCAGGGGATGAACACTGAAGCTTTCTTT. Encoded protein: CASSLRQGMNTEAFF.

The chain has TRBV5-1 and TRBJ2-1; TRBD1 might be the D (6 bases). Germline V gives CDR1 SGHRS, CDR2 YFSETQ. V was trimmed by 2 bases and J by 8 bases, leaving 17 bases between them. The CDR3 totals 15 residues. The CDR3 loop is CASSLRTVGVDEQFF. In nucleotides, the CDR3 is TGCGCCAGCAGCTTACGGACAGTGGGGGTTGATGAGCAGTTCTTC.

This sequence joins TRBV5-1 and TRBJ1-3, with 9 bases that match TRBD1. CDR3 length equals 15 residues. The germline V gene has CDR1 SGHRS and CDR2 YFSETQ. V trimming: 4 bases; J trimming: 5 bases; junction bases outside the gene matches: 7. CDR3 nucleotides: TGCGCCAGCAGCCTGACGGGACAGGGCAGAAACACCATATATTTT. This codes for CASSLTGQGRNTIYF.

The V and J genes are TRBV18 and TRBJ2-6; D call uncertain. Germline V gene data show CDR1 as KGHSH and CDR2 as LQKENI. V lost 1 base and J lost 2, with 6 bases in between. The CDR3 spans 15 residues. This CDR3 reads CASSPLSAGANVLTF. DNA for the CDR3: TGTGCCAGCTCACCACTAAGTGCTGGGGCCAACGTCCTGACTTTC.

V gene TRBV6-5 combines with J gene TRBJ2-2; D is undetermined. The germline gives CDR1 MNHEY, CDR2 SVGAGI. The V gene lost 0 bases and the J gene lost 5 bases, with 7 bases spanning the gap. The CDR3 extends over 14 amino acids. The CDR3 nucleotides are TGTGCCAGCAGTTACTCCAAGTTAACCGGGGAGCTGTTTTTT. Translated, it gives CASSYSKLTGELFF.

The DNA of the CDR3 is TGTGCCAGCCGCGGACTGACAGGGTCGTACGAGCAGTACTTC. This sequence encodes CASRGLTGSYEQYF. The chain combines TRBV6-5 with TRBJ2-7, with TRBD1 identical over 7 bases. The CDR3 contains 14 residues. The ends lost 8 bases at V and 4 bases at J; junction bases unmatched: 11. Germline CDR1 reads MNHEY; CDR2 reads SVGAGI.

The chain is built from TRBV7-6 and TRBJ2-3; 7 bases are a match to TRBD1. This CDR3 has 15 residues. Germline CDR1 reads SGHVS; CDR2 reads FNYEAQ. The junction had 9 bases not matched to a gene; V was cut back by 5 bases and J by 4 bases. The CDR3 DNA sequence: TGTGCCAGCAGCCTCCAAGGGGGCGCGTCAGATACGCAGTATTTT. Translated, it gives CASSLQGGASDTQYF.

The V gene is TRBV19, the J gene TRBJ2-6; D possibly corresponds to TRBD1 (6 bases). The V end was cut by 9 bases, the J end by 3 bases, with 21 bases between. Germline loops: CDR1 LNHDA, CDR2 SQIVND (reference sequence). The CDR3 runs to 17 residues. The CDR3 loop reads CASRGPVVGGGANVLTF. The CDR3 coding sequence is TGTGCCAGCAGGGGACCTGTTGTAGGTGGTGGGGCCAACGTCCTGACTTTC.